This TCR beta chain is from a study of cytotoxic CD8 clonotypes in ibrutinib-treated CLL. Genomic DNA in a quantity of roughly 2 micrograms was derived from cryopreserved PBMCs for TCR beta libraries. The repertoire was sequenced with immunoSEQ multiplex PCR; TCRdb's copy has only in-frame clones and lacks some. This sample has about 310,000 clones, with 70% to 80% found just once. This clone has more than one count but fewer than ten. The sample was PBMCs, taken before ibrutinib treatment. The sequence was collected from a human donor with chronic lymphocytic leukemia.

The CDR3 nucleotides are TGTGCCTGGAGTGTACTGGGGGGACAGGGGAACTATGGCTACACCTTC. Encoded protein: CAWSVLGGQGNYGYTF. The V gene is TRBV30, the J gene TRBJ1-2; TRBD1 matches 10 bases. Germline CDR1 and CDR2: GTSNPN and SVGIG (reference sequence). Trimming took 0 bases from V and 2 from J; bases not matched to a gene: 6. The CDR3 loop spans 16 amino acids.